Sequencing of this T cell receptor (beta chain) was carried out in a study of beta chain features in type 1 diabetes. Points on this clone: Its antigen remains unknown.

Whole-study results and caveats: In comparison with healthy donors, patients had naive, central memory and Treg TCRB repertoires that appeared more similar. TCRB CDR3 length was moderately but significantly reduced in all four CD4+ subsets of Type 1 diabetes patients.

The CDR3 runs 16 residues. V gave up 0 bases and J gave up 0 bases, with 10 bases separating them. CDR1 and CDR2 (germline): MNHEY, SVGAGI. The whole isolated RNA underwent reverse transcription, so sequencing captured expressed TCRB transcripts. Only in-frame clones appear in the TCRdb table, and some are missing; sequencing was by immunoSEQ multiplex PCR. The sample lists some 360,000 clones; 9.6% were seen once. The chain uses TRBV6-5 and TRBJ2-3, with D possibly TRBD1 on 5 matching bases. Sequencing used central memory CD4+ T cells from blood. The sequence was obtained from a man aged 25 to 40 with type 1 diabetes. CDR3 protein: CASSYSGASSTDTQYF. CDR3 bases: TGTGCCAGCAGTTACTCAGGGGCATCTAGCACAGATACGCAGTATTTT.